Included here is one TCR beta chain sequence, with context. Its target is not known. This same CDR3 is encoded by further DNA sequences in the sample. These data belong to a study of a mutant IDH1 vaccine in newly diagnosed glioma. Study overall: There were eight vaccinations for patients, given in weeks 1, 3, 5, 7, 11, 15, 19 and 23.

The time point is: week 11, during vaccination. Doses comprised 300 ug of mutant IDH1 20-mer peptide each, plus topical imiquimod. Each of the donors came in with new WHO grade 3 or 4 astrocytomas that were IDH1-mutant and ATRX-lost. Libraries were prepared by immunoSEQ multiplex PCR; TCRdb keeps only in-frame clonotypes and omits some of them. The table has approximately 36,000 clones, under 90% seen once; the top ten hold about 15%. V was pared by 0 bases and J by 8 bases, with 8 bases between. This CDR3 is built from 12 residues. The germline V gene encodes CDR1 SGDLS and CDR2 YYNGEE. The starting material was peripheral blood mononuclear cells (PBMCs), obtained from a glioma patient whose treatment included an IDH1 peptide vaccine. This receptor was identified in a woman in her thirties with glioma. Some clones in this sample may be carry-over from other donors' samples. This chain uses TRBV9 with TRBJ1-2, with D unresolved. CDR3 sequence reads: CASSVDGYGYTF. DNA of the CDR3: TGTGCCAGCAGCGTAGACGGGTACGGCTACACCTTC.